This TCR beta chain was identified in a study of blood T cell repertoires in COVID-19. Deletions cut 6 bases from V and 4 bases from J, with 15 bases between. The CDR3 has 15 amino acids. Per the germline V gene, CDR1 is KGHSH and CDR2 is LQKENI. TCRdb's table, derived via immunoSEQ multiplex PCR, lists solely in-frame clones and lacks some. The table shows around 400,000 clones, with approximately 93% occurring only once. Sample: PBMCs or T cells enriched from blood (not recorded which). This sequence joins TRBV18 and TRBJ1-4, with TRBD1 as a possible D gene (6 bases). The sequence derives from a middle-aged woman who had been exposed to COVID-19. As DNA, the CDR3 is TGTGCCAGCTCTCCCGTACAGGGATTTAATGAAAAACTGTTTTTT. This translates into CASSPVQGFNEKLFF.